This T cell receptor (beta chain) was recovered during a study of blood T cell repertoires in COVID-19. Whole-study context: Whether acute or convalescent, the COVID-19 samples came from the United States, Italy and Spain. PBMCs, B-cell-depleted T cells, or T cells were the source of the cDNA or gDNA that made up the material.

This CDR3 is 16 amino acids long. Germline V lookup: CDR1 LGHNA, CDR2 YSLEER. Trimming stripped 1 base from V and 9 bases from J, with 16 bases between. In the original analysis: Quantification of nucleated cells was approximated via reference gene primer amplification. TCRdb's copy holds only in-frame clones and misses some; the assay was immunoSEQ multiplex PCR. V and J calls and clone size are as listed in that table; D and trimming were resolved from the DNA. Of fewer than 150,000 clones listed, roughly 71% are singletons. The origin of this receptor is an older man with acute or convalescent COVID-19. Material for sequencing was peripheral blood. This chain uses TRBV4-3 with TRBJ1-6, with D maybe TRBD1 (5 bases). The CDR3 spells CASSQGQQGGISPLHF. The CDR3 DNA reads as TGCGCCAGCAGCCAAGGGCAGCAGGGTGGTATTTCACCCCTCCACTTT.